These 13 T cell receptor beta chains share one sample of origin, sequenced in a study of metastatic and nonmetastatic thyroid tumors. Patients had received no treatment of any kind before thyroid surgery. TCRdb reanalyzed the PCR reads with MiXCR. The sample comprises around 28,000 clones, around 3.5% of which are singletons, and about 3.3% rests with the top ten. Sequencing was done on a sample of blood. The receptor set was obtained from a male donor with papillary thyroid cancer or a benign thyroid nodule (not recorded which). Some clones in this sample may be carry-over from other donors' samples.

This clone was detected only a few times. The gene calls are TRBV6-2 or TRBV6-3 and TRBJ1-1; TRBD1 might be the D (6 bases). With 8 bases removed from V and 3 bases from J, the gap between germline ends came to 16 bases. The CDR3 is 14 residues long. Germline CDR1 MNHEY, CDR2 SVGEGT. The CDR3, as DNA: TGTGCCAGCCGGAGGGGGGCAGGGGACACTGAAGCTTTCTTT. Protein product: CASRRGAGDTEAFF.

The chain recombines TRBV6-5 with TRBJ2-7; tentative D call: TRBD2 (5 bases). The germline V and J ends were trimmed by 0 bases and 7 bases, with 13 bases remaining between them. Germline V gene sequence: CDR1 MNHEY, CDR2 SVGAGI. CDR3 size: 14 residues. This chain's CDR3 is CASSYSGGTGEQYF. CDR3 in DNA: TGTGCCAGCAGTTACTCCGGAGGAACGGGAGAGCAGTACTTC.

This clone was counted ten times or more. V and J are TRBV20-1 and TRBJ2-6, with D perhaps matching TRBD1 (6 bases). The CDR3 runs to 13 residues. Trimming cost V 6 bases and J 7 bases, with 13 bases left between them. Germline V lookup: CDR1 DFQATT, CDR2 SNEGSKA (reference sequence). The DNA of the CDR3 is TGCAGTGCCAGCAGGGACACAGCCAACGTCCTGACTTTC. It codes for CSASRDTANVLTF.

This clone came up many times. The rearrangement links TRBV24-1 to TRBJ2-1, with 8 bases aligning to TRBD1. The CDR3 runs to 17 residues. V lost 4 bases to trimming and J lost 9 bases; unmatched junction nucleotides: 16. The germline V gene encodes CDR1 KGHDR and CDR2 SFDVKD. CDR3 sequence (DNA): TGTGCCACCAGTGACCGTCGAGTGGAGGACAGGGCGTTTGAGCAGTTCTTC. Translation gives CATSDRRVEDRAFEQFF.

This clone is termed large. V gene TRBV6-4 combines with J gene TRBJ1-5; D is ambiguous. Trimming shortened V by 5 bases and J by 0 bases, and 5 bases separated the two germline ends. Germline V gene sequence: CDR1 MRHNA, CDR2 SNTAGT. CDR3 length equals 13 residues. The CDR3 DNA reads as TGTGCCAGCAGTCTGGATAGCAATCAGCCCCAGCATTTT. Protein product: CASSLDSNQPQHF.

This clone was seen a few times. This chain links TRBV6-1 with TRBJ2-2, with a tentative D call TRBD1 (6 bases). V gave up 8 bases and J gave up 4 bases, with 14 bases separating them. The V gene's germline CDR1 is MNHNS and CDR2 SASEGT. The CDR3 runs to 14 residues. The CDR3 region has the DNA TGTGCCAGCTCGCAACAGGGCCTCACCGGGGAGCTGTTTTTT. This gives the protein CASSQQGLTGELFF.

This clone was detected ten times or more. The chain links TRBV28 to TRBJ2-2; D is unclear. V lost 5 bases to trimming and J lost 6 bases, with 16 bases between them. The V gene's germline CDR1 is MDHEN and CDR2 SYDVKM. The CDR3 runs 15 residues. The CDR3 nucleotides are TGTGCCAGCAGTCCTGCCCTAGGCCCCGCCGGGGAGCTGTTTTTT. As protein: CASSPALGPAGELFF.

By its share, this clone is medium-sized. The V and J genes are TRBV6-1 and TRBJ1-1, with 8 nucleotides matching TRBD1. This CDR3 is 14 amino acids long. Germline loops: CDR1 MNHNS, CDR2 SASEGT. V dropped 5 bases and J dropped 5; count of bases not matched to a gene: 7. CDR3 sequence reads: CASSRQTGVTEAFF. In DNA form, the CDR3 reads TGTGCCAGCAGTCGCCAGACAGGGGTAACTGAAGCTTTCTTT.

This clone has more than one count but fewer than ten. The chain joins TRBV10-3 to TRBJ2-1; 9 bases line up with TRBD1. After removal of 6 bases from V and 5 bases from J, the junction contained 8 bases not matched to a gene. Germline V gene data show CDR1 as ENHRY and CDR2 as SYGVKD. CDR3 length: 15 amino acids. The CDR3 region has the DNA TGTGCCATCAGGCCCGGGACAGGGTTAAACAATGAGCAGTTCTTC. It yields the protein CAIRPGTGLNNEQFF.

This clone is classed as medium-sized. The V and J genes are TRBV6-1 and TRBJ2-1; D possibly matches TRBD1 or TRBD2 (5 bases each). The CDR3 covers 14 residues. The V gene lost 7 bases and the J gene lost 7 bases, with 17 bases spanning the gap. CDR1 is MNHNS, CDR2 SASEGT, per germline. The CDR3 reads CASTSGAESNEQFF. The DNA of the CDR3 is TGTGCCAGCACCTCCGGGGCCGAGAGTAATGAGCAGTTCTTC.

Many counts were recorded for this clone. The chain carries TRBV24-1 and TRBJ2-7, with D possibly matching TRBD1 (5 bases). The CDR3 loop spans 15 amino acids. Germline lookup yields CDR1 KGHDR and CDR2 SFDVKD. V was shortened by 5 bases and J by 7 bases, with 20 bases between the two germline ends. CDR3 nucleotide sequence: TGTGCCACCAGTGGTGGGGCCCAGGGCGTGGGAGAGCAGTACTTC. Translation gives CATSGGAQGVGEQYF.

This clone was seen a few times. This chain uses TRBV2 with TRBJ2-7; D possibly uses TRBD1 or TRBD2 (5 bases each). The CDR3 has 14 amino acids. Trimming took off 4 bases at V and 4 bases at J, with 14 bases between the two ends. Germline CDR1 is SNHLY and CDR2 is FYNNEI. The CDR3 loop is CASSVSGGTYEQYF. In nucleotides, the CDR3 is TGTGCCAGCAGTGTAAGTGGGGGAACGTACGAGCAGTACTTC.

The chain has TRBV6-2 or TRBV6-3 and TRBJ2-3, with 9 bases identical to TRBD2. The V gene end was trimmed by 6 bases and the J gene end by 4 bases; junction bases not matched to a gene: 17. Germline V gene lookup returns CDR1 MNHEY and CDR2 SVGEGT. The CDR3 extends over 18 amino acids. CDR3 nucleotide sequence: TGTGCCAGCAGCACTCCCGGCATCATAGCGGGAGACGCAGATACGCAGTATTTT. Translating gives CASSTPGIIAGDADTQYF.